Listed below are T cell receptor beta chains from one sample, sequenced in a study of tumor-infiltrating lymphocytes in oesophageal squamous cell carcinoma. TCRdb reprocessed the PCR reads via MiXCR and lists one record per CDR3 protein. This table has about 11,000 distinct CDR3 sequences, more than 55% appearing once. Sequenced sample: esophageal tumor tissue. The receptors come from a male donor with esophageal squamous cell carcinoma. CDR3s include the opening cysteine and the closing phenylalanine or tryptophan. D genes are given only for firm matches. Clone size, where shown, is once, few, many, or a class for clones that have expanded.

d_gene	abundance	v_gene	j_gene	CDR3nt	CDR3aa
TRBD1	medium-sized	TRBV7-2	TRBJ2-7	TGTGCCAGCAGCTTAGACATGGGCAGGGGGCGCGAGCAGTACTTC	CASSLDMGRGREQYF
TRBD2	few	TRBV7-2	TRBJ2-3	TGTGCCAGCAGCCGACTAGCTCAGAAAGGTGATACGCAGTATTTT	CASSRLAQKGDTQYF
TRBD1	.	TRBV28	TRBJ1-1	TGTGCCAGCAGTTTAAACGACAGGGAGGTAGGTGAAGCTTTCTTT	CASSLNDREVGEAFF
.	.	TRBV11-2	TRBJ2-6	TGTGCCAGCAGCTTACAACCTCCCAGCTCTGGGGCCAACGTCCTGACTTTC	CASSLQPPSSGANVLTF
.	once	TRBV27	TRBJ2-5	TGTGCCAGCAGTTTGCGACCAAGCGGAGAGACCCAGTACTTC	CASSLRPSGETQYF
TRBD2	.	TRBV7-9	TRBJ2-5	TGTGCCAGCAGCAAGACTAGCGGGAGGGCCGGAGAGACCCAGTACTTC	CASSKTSGRAGETQYF
TRBD1	.	TRBV29-1	TRBJ2-1	TGCAGCGTCCGACAGGGGGGGAATGAGCAGTTCTTC	CSVRQGGNEQFF
.	.	TRBV6-6	TRBJ1-1	TGTGCCAGCAGTTACACAGGCCTGAACACTGAAGCTTTCTTT	CASSYTGLNTEAFF
.	.	TRBV7-9	TRBJ2-1	TGTGCCAGCAGCTTAGCGGGAAGGGCAAATGAGCAGTTCTTC	CASSLAGRANEQFF
TRBD2	.	TRBV7-6	TRBJ2-7	TGTGCTAGCAGCTTAGGTAGCGGGTTTGGTAATGAGCAGTACTTC	CASSLGSGFGNEQYF
.	.	TRBV28	TRBJ2-3	TGTGCCAGCAGTCCCCTGGCCGGAGGGGGGGATACGCAGTATTTT	CASSPLAGGGDTQYF
.	few	TRBV20-1	TRBJ1-3	TGCAGTGCTAGAAACGTCGGGCAGGGTGGCGGAAACACCATATATTTT	CSARNVGQGGGNTIYF
TRBD1	.	TRBV28	TRBJ1-2	TGTGCCAGCAGTTTACGTACCGGGACAGGGGTTATATATGGCTACACCTTC	CASSLRTGTGVIYGYTF
TRBD2	.	TRBV12-3/TRBV12-4	TRBJ2-1	TGTGCCAGCAGTCTGAAGCGGGAGAGGCAGTTCTTC	CASSLKRERQFF
.	many	TRBV28	TRBJ1-4	TGTGCCAGCACAAGAAACCCGGGGGAAAAACTGTTTTTT	CASTRNPGEKLFF
.	few	TRBV7-8	TRBJ1-2	TGTGCCAGCAGCTCCTATGAATACCCCGGGACGGCCACGACTAAATTCTATGGCTACACCTTC	CASSSYEYPGTATTKFYGYTF
.	.	TRBV7-3	TRBJ2-1	TGTGCCAGCAGCTTATTTCGGGGACGGAACAATGAGCAGTTCTTC	CASSLFRGRNNEQFF
TRBD2	medium-sized	TRBV7-2	TRBJ2-1	TGTGCCAGCAGCCTCCAAGCGGGGGCCAATGAGCAGTTCTTC	CASSLQAGANEQFF
.	medium-sized	TRBV7-9	TRBJ2-3	TGTGCCAGCAGCTTAAGGGGGGTTAGCACAGATACGCAGTATTTT	CASSLRGVSTDTQYF
.	.	TRBV7-6	TRBJ2-5	TGTGCCAGCAGCTTATCAGGAATAGAGACCCAGTACTTC	CASSLSGIETQYF
TRBD2	many	TRBV9	TRBJ2-7	TGTGCCAGCAGCGTAGAGGTAGCGGGACCCTACGAGCAGTACTTC	CASSVEVAGPYEQYF
.	.	TRBV12-3/TRBV12-4	TRBJ2-5	TGTGCCAGCAGTTTATTGGACGAGACCCAGTACTTC	CASSLLDETQYF
.	.	TRBV7-2	TRBJ2-3	TGTGCCAGCAGCCAGAAAGGGGGAGATACGCAGTATTTT	CASSQKGGDTQYF
TRBD2	.	TRBV6-1	TRBJ2-1	TGTGCCAGCAGACGGTCTAGCGGGAGTTTCAGTGAGCAGTTCTTC	CASRRSSGSFSEQFF
.	.	TRBV7-2	TRBJ2-7	TGTGCCAGCAGCGAGGGACTGACCAACAATGAGCAGTACTTC	CASSEGLTNNEQYF
.	.	TRBV4-1	TRBJ2-1	TGTGCCAGCAGCCAAGAGAGAGCTAGTTACTACAATGAGCAGTTCTTC	CASSQERASYYNEQFF
.	medium-sized	TRBV7-3	TRBJ1-3	TGTGCCAGCAGCTTAAATGGGGGGCTTGGAAACACCATATATTTT	CASSLNGGLGNTIYF
TRBD1	few	TRBV6-1	TRBJ2-7	TGTGCCAGCAGTCGACAGGGGCCGAACTACGAGCAGTACTTC	CASSRQGPNYEQYF
.	.	TRBV7-2	TRBJ2-1	TGTGCCAGCAGCCACGTGGGGAGTCTAGCGTATGAGCAGTTCTTC	CASSHVGSLAYEQFF
.	.	TRBV28	TRBJ1-2	TGTGCCAGCAGTTTGTATCAGCTGACCGGCTACACCTTC	CASSLYQLTGYTF
.	.	TRBV12-5	TRBJ1-1	TGTGCTAGTGGTTTGACCCGGACGGATAAGAACACCGGGGAGCTGTATTTT	CASGLTRTDKNTGELYF
.	many	TRBV18	TRBJ2-1	TGTGCCAGCTCACCGCTGTTGTGGACTGGGGGAGATCCCGATGAGCAGTTCTTC	CASSPLLWTGGDPDEQFF
TRBD2	.	TRBV28	TRBJ2-7	TGTGCCAGCAGTTTTACTAGCGGGAGCCGGAGCGAGCAGTACTTC	CASSFTSGSRSEQYF
.	many	TRBV10-3	TRBJ2-7	TGTGCCATCAGTGAATCCGGTAGCTCCTACGAGCAGTACTTC	CAISESGSSYEQYF
.	.	TRBV10-3	TRBJ2-1	TGTGCCATCAGTGTGGACCGGGAGAATGAGCAGTTCTTC	CAISVDRENEQFF
TRBD1	few	TRBV7-6	TRBJ2-7	TGTGCCAGCAGCTTAGGGACAGGGGGCGTCGAGCAGTACTTC	CASSLGTGGVEQYF
.	many	TRBV12-3/TRBV12-4	TRBJ1-5	TGTGCCAGCAGTTCACAATTTACAGGGTTGCAGCCCCAGCATTTT	CASSSQFTGLQPQHF
.	many	TRBV19	TRBJ2-1	TGTGCCAGTGGGGGGAGGCAGGGTAATGAGCAGTTCTTC	CASGGRQGNEQFF
.	.	TRBV24-1	TRBJ2-5	TGTGCCACCAGTGATAATGGGTTCCAAGAGACCCAGTACTTC	CATSDNGFQETQYF
.	.	TRBV4-2	TRBJ2-1	TGTGCCAGCAGCCAAGATCGCAGCATAGCCTACAATGAGCAGTTCTTC	CASSQDRSIAYNEQFF
TRBD2	.	TRBV7-8	TRBJ2-1	TGTGCCAGCAGCTTAGGGGGAGGGTCCCCCTCCTACAATGAGCAGTTCTTC	CASSLGGGSPSYNEQFF
TRBD2	.	TRBV7-2	TRBJ2-5	TGTGCCAGCAGCTTAGCGTGGAGACTAGCGGGTCAAGAGACCCAGTACTTC	CASSLAWRLAGQETQYF
TRBD1	many	TRBV2	TRBJ1-2	TGTGCCAGCACCCTTTGGACAGGGACTAACTATGGCTACACCTTC	CASTLWTGTNYGYTF
TRBD1	once	TRBV7-2	TRBJ1-2	TGTGCCAGCAGCTTAGATGGTCAGGGGGCTAGGGGCTACACCTTC	CASSLDGQGARGYTF
TRBD1	.	TRBV7-6	TRBJ2-1	TGTGCCAGCAGCACCCGGGACAGGCCCGACAATGAGCAGTTCTTC	CASSTRDRPDNEQFF
TRBD2	.	TRBV12-3/TRBV12-4	TRBJ2-7	TGTGCCAGCAGTTTCAGCGGGAGCTACGAGCAGTACTTC	CASSFSGSYEQYF
TRBD1	few	TRBV15	TRBJ1-5	TGTGCCACCAGCCGCCGGACAGGGGCTCAGCCCCAGCATTTT	CATSRRTGAQPQHF
.	.	TRBV6-1	TRBJ2-2	TGTGCCACCCTTGGTGAGGGGCGAGGCGCCGGGGAGCTGTTTTTT	CATLGEGRGAGELFF
TRBD2	medium-sized	TRBV5-4	TRBJ2-1	TGTGCCAGCAGCTTCCTACTAGCGGGAGGTAGGGGTGAGCAGTTCTTC	CASSFLLAGGRGEQFF
TRBD2	.	TRBV19	TRBJ2-1	TGTGCCAGTAGACACAGCGGGAGCTCCTACAATGAGCAGTTCTTC	CASRHSGSSYNEQFF
.	once	TRBV7-2	TRBJ1-3	TGTGCCAGCAGCCCACTTTCCGGAAACACCATATATTTT	CASSPLSGNTIYF
.	.	TRBV7-2	TRBJ2-7	TGTGCCAGCAGCTTAGATCGGCCGGGCAATGAGCAGTACTTC	CASSLDRPGNEQYF
.	.	TRBV7-2	TRBJ2-1	TGTGCCAGCAGCTTAGGTGGCAGGGGAAGCTACAATGAGCAGTTCTTC	CASSLGGRGSYNEQFF
TRBD1	.	TRBV11-1	TRBJ2-1	TGTGCCAGCAGCCTCCGACAGGGGGGGACAGTCAATGAGCAGTTCTTC	CASSLRQGGTVNEQFF
TRBD2	.	TRBV28	TRBJ2-5	TGTGCCAGCAGTTTAGGACTAGCGGACCAAGAGACCCAGTACTTC	CASSLGLADQETQYF
.	.	TRBV6-6	TRBJ1-1	TGTGCCAGCAGTTACTCGACGGGGGGCCACGAAGCTTTCTTT	CASSYSTGGHEAFF
.	once	TRBV7-4	TRBJ2-7	TGTGCCAGCAGTTCGAGCTCCTACGAGCAGTACTTC	CASSSSSYEQYF